The 17 T cell receptor beta chains below were found in one sample sequenced in a study of CD8+ T cells in alopecia areata (dated by TCRdb to the late 2010s). CD4+ cells from four to six biomarker-study patients were further sorted into CD25+CD127- cells. To prepare the library, the immunoSEQ multiplex PCR assay was applied. For TCR sequencing, RNA was extracted from every sample and reverse transcribed into cDNA to serve as template. Held by TCRdb, this immuneACCESS table contains in-frame sequences only and omits some clones. Under half of the omission traces to an unresolved V gene where checked; the cause of the rest is unknown. This sample comprises roughly 20,000 clones, roughly 62% of them detected only once. The ten largest clones represent 3.5% to 5.5% of the sample. Sequenced sample: CD4+ Tregs sorted from blood. The receptors stem from a human donor with alopecia areata.

This chain connects TRBV2 to TRBJ1-6; TRBD1 is a possible D gene (5 bases). CDR1 is SNHLY, CDR2 FYNNEI, per germline. V gave up 10 bases and J gave up 7 bases, with 11 bases separating them. The CDR3 loop spans 12 amino acids. CDR3 nucleotides: TGTGCCACCGGGACGAGGAATTCACCCCTCCACTTT. Protein product: CATGTRNSPLHF.

The table lists this clone with a count of one. The chain joins TRBV6-6 to TRBJ2-1; 7 positions match TRBD1. Trimming cost V 6 bases and J 2 bases; bases outside gene matches: 4. Germline loops: CDR1 MNHNY, CDR2 SVGAGI (reference sequence). The CDR3 length is 14 residues. CDR3 residues: CASSRQGTYNEQFF. CDR3 nucleotides: TGTGCCAGCAGCAGACAGGGAACCTACAATGAGCAGTTCTTC.

The chain carries TRBV29-1 and TRBJ1-4; 7 nucleotides match TRBD1. The CDR3 runs 14 residues. After removal of 3 bases from V and 4 bases from J, the junction contained 5 bases not matched to a gene. CDR1 and CDR2 (germline): SQVTM, ANQGSEA. In nucleotides, the CDR3 is TGCAGCGTTGAGGGGACAGAAGATAATGAAAAACTGTTTTTT. Its protein product is CSVEGTEDNEKLFF. The full variable domain, in which reference TRBV29-1 and TRBJ1-4 provide the parts outside the CDR3, is SAVISQKPSRDICQRGTSLTIQCQVDSQVTMMFWYRQQPGQSLTLIATANQGSEATYESGFVIDKFPISRPNLTFSTLTVSNMSPEDSSIYLCSVEGTEDNEKLFFGSGTQLSVL.

The V gene is TRBV7-9, the J gene TRBJ1-5; D unclear. V lost 2 bases to trimming and J lost 0 bases, with 8 bases between them. This CDR3 has 15 residues. Germline-derived CDR1 and CDR2 are SEHNR and FQNEAQ (reference sequence). The CDR3 bases are TGTGCCAGCAGCTTAATGGGGAATAGCAATCAGCCCCAGCATTTT. It codes for CASSLMGNSNQPQHF.

The chain combines TRBV11-2 with TRBJ2-2; D remains unclear. Germline V gives CDR1 SGHAT, CDR2 FQNNGV. The CDR3 spans 13 residues. The V end lost 3 bases, the J end lost 5 bases, and 7 bases lay between the germline ends. This CDR3 reads CASSFLETGELFF. The CDR3 region has the DNA TGTGCCAGCAGCTTTTTAGAAACCGGGGAGCTGTTTTTT.

This clone was observed a handful of times. The rearrangement links TRBV28 to TRBJ2-5, with a weak D call TRBD1 (6 bases). This CDR3 is built from 14 residues. The germline V gene encodes CDR1 MDHEN and CDR2 SYDVKM. The V gene lost 4 bases and the J gene lost 2 bases, with 11 bases spanning the gap. Here the CDR3 DNA reads TGTGCCAGCAGTTCTCCAGGGGTTCAAGAGACCCAGTACTTC. It encodes CASSSPGVQETQYF.

The rearrangement joins TRBV28 to TRBJ2-7; unclear D gene. Germline CDR1 is MDHEN and CDR2 is SYDVKM. This CDR3 comprises 11 residues. Trimming cost V 7 bases and J 3 bases, with 7 bases left between them. CDR3 sequence reads: CASTRNYEQYF. CDR3 bases: TGTGCCAGCACTAGAAACTACGAGCAGTACTTC.

The V call is TRBV5-1, the J call TRBJ2-5; no reliable D call. Per germline, CDR1 SGHRS and CDR2 YFSETQ. There are 14 residues in the CDR3. V was clipped by 2 bases and J by 1 base, with 9 bases between them. CDR3 loop: CASSFAVTQETQYF. In DNA, the CDR3 is TGCGCCAGCAGCTTTGCGGTGACCCAAGAGACCCAGTACTTC.

The V call is TRBV28, the J call TRBJ2-3; TRBD2 matches at 11 bases. This CDR3 is built from 16 residues. Germline CDR1 reads MDHEN; CDR2 reads SYDVKM. Germline trimming cut 5 bases from V and 2 bases from J; bases unmatched to any gene: 6. The CDR3 sequence: CASSPRLAGFTDTQYF. In DNA form, the CDR3 reads TGTGCCAGCAGTCCGCGACTAGCGGGGTTCACAGATACGCAGTATTTT. Using reference TRBV28 and TRBJ2-3 for the parts outside the CDR3, the full variable domain is DVKVTQSSRYLVKRTGEKVFLECVQDMDHENMFWYRQDPGLGLRLIYFSYDVKMKEKGDIPEGYSVSREKKERFSLILESASTNQTSMYLCASSPRLAGFTDTQYFGPGTRLTVL.

This clone was found a few times. The chain couples TRBV9 to TRBJ2-5; 10 nucleotides agree with TRBD2. Germline lookup yields CDR1 SGDLS and CDR2 YYNGEE. V dropped 0 bases and J dropped 4; count of bases not matched to a gene: 6. CDR3 length equals 16 residues. The CDR3 loop reads CASSVAASGGGETQYF. Here the CDR3 DNA reads TGTGCCAGCAGCGTAGCGGCTAGCGGGGGTGGAGAGACCCAGTACTTC.

This clone was seen just once. V gene TRBV9 combines with J gene TRBJ2-3, with D maybe TRBD1 (6 bases). CDR1 is SGDLS and CDR2 is YYNGEE in the germline V gene. This CDR3 has 16 residues. The V and J ends lost 3 bases and 2 bases respectively, with 16 bases between them. The CDR3 protein is CASSAQQGRITDTQYF. The CDR3 DNA sequence: TGTGCCAGCAGCGCCCAACAGGGAAGGATCACAGATACGCAGTATTTT.

The chain has TRBV7-9 and TRBJ1-1; weak D call: TRBD1 (6 bases). Trimming shortened V by 4 bases and J by 1 base, and 7 bases separated the two germline ends. Germline CDR1 and CDR2: SEHNR and FQNEAQ (reference sequence). The CDR3 is made up of 13 amino acids. The CDR3 spells CASSWGQNTEAFF. CDR3 DNA sequence: TGTGCCAGCAGCTGGGGACAGAACACTGAAGCTTTCTTT.

The chain recombines TRBV7-8 with TRBJ1-5; 7 bases line up with TRBD1. J lost 4 bases, V lost 0 bases, and 9 bases had no gene match. This CDR3 region has 17 residues. From germline, CDR1 is SGHVS and CDR2 FQNEAQ. The CDR3, as DNA: TGTGCCAGCAGCTTAGCGCTAGGGGGCGCATGGAATCAGCCCCAGCATTTT. It codes for CASSLALGGAWNQPQHF.

This rearrangement joins TRBV30 to TRBJ2-1; 8 bases fit TRBD2. The CDR3 totals 14 residues. Germline CDR1 is GTSNPN and CDR2 is SVGIG (reference sequence). The CDR3 sequence: CALAVSGIGNEQFF. CDR3 in DNA: TGTGCTTTGGCTGTTAGCGGGATAGGTAATGAGCAGTTCTTC. Supplemented by reference TRBV30 and TRBJ2-1, the full variable domain reads SQTIHQWPATLVQPVGSPLSLECTVEGTSNPNLYWYRQAAGRGLQLLFYSVGIGQISSEVPQNLSASRPQDRQFILSSKKLLLSDSGFYLCALAVSGIGNEQFFGPGTRLTVL.

The V and J genes are TRBV28 and TRBJ1-1, with a weak D call TRBD1 (5 bases). Germline V gives CDR1 MDHEN, CDR2 SYDVKM. The V gene lost 11 bases and the J gene lost 3 bases, with 19 bases spanning the gap. This CDR3 region has 14 residues. The CDR3 sequence: CAVSRGRGDTEAFF. The CDR3 DNA follows: TGTGCCGTCTCCCGAGGACGGGGGGACACTGAAGCTTTCTTT.

This clone was seen a few times. This chain's CDR3 is CASSQGSGGFYEQFF. The DNA for the CDR3 is TGTGCCAGCAGCCAAGGCTCGGGAGGTTTCTATGAGCAGTTCTTC. V is TRBV4-2 and J is TRBJ2-1; 7 bases align to TRBD2. CDR1 is LGHNA, CDR2 YNFKEQ, per germline. The CDR3 totals 15 residues. The V segment lost 1 base and the J segment 8 bases; nucleotides outside the gene matches: 8.

This clone has just a few counts. The chain's CDR3 is CATLRRGGNEQFF. As DNA, the CDR3 is TGTGCCACCCTAAGGAGGGGCGGCAATGAGCAGTTCTTC. The chain combines TRBV19 with TRBJ2-1; a weak D match, TRBD2 (6 bases). Per germline, CDR1 LNHDA and CDR2 SQIVND (reference sequence). Deletions cut 10 bases from V and 6 bases from J, with 16 bases between. The CDR3 contains 13 residues. Variable domain in full (rest from reference TRBV19 and TRBJ2-1): DGGITQSPKYLFRKEGQNVTLSCEQNLNHDAMYWYRQDPGQGLRLIYYSQIVNDFQKGDIAEGYSVSREKKESFPLTVTSAQKNPTAFYLCATLRRGGNEQFFGPGTRLTVL.